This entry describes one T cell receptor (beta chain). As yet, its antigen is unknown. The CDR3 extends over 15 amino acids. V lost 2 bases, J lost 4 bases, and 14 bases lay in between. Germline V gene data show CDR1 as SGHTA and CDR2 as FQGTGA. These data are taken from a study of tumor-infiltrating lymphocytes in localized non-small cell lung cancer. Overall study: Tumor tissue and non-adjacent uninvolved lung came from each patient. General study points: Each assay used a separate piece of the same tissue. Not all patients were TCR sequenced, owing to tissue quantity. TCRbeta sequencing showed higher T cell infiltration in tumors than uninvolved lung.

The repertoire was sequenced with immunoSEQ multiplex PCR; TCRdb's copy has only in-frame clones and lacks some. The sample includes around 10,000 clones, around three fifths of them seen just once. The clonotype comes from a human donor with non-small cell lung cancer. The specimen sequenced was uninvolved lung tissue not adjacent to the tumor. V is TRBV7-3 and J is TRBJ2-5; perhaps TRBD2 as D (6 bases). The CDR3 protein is CASSLGRGGGETQYF. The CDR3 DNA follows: TGTGCCAGCAGCTTAGGAAGGGGAGGTGGAGAGACCCAGTACTTC.